Each of the 12 T cell receptor beta chains below was sequenced from the same sample in a study of beta chain features in type 1 diabetes. Reverse transcribing all isolated RNA meant expressed TCRB transcripts were sequenced. Clones were sequenced by immunoSEQ multiplex PCR, and TCRdb holds only the in-frame ones, with some missing. The table lists hundreds of thousands of clones, roughly 70% of them singletons, with around 0.05% in the top ten. The specimen sequenced was naive CD4+ T cells from blood. All receptors derive from a man aged 25-40 years in good health.

In regard to this clone: At one end, the junction sequence differs from germline, possibly due to a read error. The chain is built from TRBV4-3 and TRBJ2-7; 14 bases agree with TRBD2. The CDR3 is 19 amino acids. Germline assignment: CDR1 LGHNA and CDR2 YSLEER. CDR3 in DNA: TGCGCCAGCAGTCAAGACCCCACCGGGACTAGCGGGAGAGGATCGGAGCAGTACTTC. Its protein is CASSQDPTGTSGRGSEQYF.

The V call is TRBV7-9, the J call TRBJ2-7; D gene unclear. Germline V lookup: CDR1 SEHNR, CDR2 FQNEAQ (reference sequence). The CDR3 sequence is 11 residues long. V was pared by 4 bases and J by 6 bases, with 7 bases between. Written as DNA, the CDR3 is TGTGCCAGCAGCTATCTCGGCGAGCAGTACTTC. Encoded protein: CASSYLGEQYF.

This clone was seen only once. The chain has TRBV28 and TRBJ2-4, with D perhaps TRBD1 or TRBD2 (5 bases each). CDR1 and CDR2 from the germline V gene are MDHEN and SYDVKM. The length of the CDR3 is 15 residues. V dropped 4 bases and J dropped 15 bases, with 25 bases sitting between them. The CDR3 DNA follows: TGTGCCAGCAGTTATAAACCGGGACGGGGAACCTTTGGGTACTTC. Its protein is CASSYKPGRGTFGYF.

The chain uses TRBV7-2 and TRBJ2-1; D gene ambiguous. CDR3 length: 12 residues. V gave up 5 bases and J gave up 6 bases, with 8 bases separating them. Germline V gene sequence: CDR1 SGHTA, CDR2 FQGNSA. The CDR3 nucleotides read TGTGCCAGCAGCCTACAGCGCAATGAGCAGTTCTTC. Its protein is CASSLQRNEQFF.

CDR3 sequence: CASRWDMSYEQYF. The CDR3 DNA reads as TGTGCCAGCAGATGGGACATGAGCTACGAGCAGTACTTC. The chain couples TRBV7-2 to TRBJ2-7, with TRBD1 as a possible D gene (6 bases). From germline, CDR1 is SGHTA and CDR2 FQGNSA. V lost 6 bases and J 3 bases, leaving 12 bases between the germline ends. CDR3 length: 13 residues.

This chain connects TRBV6-5 to TRBJ1-2; 8 nucleotides align to TRBD1. The CDR3 loop spans 14 amino acids. CDR1 and CDR2 from the germline V gene are MNHEY and SVGAGI. The V segment lost 1 base and the J segment 7 bases; nucleotides outside the gene matches: 5. The CDR3 sequence: CASSYYDRGGGYTF. The CDR3 DNA reads as TGTGCCAGCAGTTACTACGACAGGGGCGGTGGCTACACCTTC.

V and J are TRBV7-9 and TRBJ2-2; D is ambiguous. CDR3 length: 14 amino acids. V lost 2 bases to trimming and J lost 1 base, with 5 bases between them. Germline V gives CDR1 SEHNR, CDR2 FQNEAQ (reference sequence). The CDR3 sequence: CASSLRGNTGELFF. The DNA for the CDR3 is TGTGCCAGCAGCTTACGCGGGAACACCGGGGAGCTGTTTTTT.

This clone was seen a few times. V gene TRBV30 combines with J gene TRBJ2-7; D not certain. This CDR3 is built from 12 residues. The germline CDR1 and CDR2 sequences are GTSNPN and SVGIG (reference sequence). Trimming removed 2 bases at V and 7 bases at J, with 12 bases between. CDR3 bases: TGTGCCTGGAGTCTCTCCCCTGGGGAGCAGTACTTC. Translated: CAWSLSPGEQYF.

The chain joins TRBV29-1 to TRBJ2-3; 10 bases match TRBD2. Unmatched junction bases numbered 9, after V lost 6 bases and J lost 3 bases. Germline loops: CDR1 SQVTM, CDR2 ANQGSEA. The CDR3 runs to 15 residues. The CDR3 is CSVGGVSGGTDTQYF. The CDR3 nucleotides read TGCAGCGTCGGCGGGGTTAGCGGGGGGACAGATACGCAGTATTTT.

The chain carries TRBV29-1 and TRBJ2-7; D might be TRBD2 (6 bases). Germline CDR1 reads SQVTM; CDR2 reads ANQGSEA. The CDR3 is 13 amino acids. The V gene lost 4 bases and the J gene lost 3 bases, with 13 bases spanning the gap. The CDR3 DNA reads TGCAGCGTTGGAAGGGGCGGGATCTACGAGCAGTACTTC. Translation: CSVGRGGIYEQYF.

V usage is TRBV29-1 and J usage is TRBJ2-1; maybe TRBD2 (6 bases). CDR3 length: 14 amino acids. Per the germline V gene, CDR1 is SQVTM and CDR2 is ANQGSEA. V gave up 6 bases and J gave up 14 bases, with 26 bases separating them. CDR3 in amino acids: CSVETFLGGFGEFF. CDR3 DNA: TGCAGCGTAGAGACGTTTTTGGGGGGATTCGGTGAGTTCTTC.

This clone was recorded only once. The V gene is TRBV6-5, the J gene TRBJ2-1; 10 bases are a match to TRBD2. The V gene's germline CDR1 is MNHEY and CDR2 SVGAGI. V gave up 6 bases and J gave up 4 bases; unmatched junction bases: 6. The CDR3 loop spans 15 amino acids. The CDR3 protein is CASSLGLASYNEQFF. The CDR3 region has the DNA TGTGCCAGCAGCTTGGGACTAGCGAGTTACAATGAGCAGTTCTTC.